The 17 T cell receptor beta chains in this list originate from one sample, sequenced in a study of cytomegalovirus exposure and HLA in healthy donors. PCR amplification relied on 60 Vbeta primers (plus 13 Jbeta primers). Sequencing was performed with immunoSEQ multiplex PCR; in TCRdb, only in-frame clones are kept and a portion is missing. The profile shows approximately 100,000 clones, about three quarters of them singletons. Sequenced input: PBMCs. Every receptor here comes from a human donor in good health.

This rearrangement joins TRBV19 to TRBJ2-2; 9 positions agree with TRBD2. V lost 11 bases and J lost 2; bases outside the gene matches: 9. Germline V gives CDR1 LNHDA, CDR2 SQIVND (reference sequence). The CDR3 has 15 amino acids. The CDR3 is CAGGAGGRNTGELFF. The CDR3 DNA reads TGTGCCGGAGGAGCGGGGGGCCGAAACACCGGGGAGCTGTTTTTT.

This chain connects TRBV9 to TRBJ2-1, with a weak D call TRBD2 (5 bases). V was cut by 2 bases and J by 3 bases, with 12 bases left in between. The germline V gene encodes CDR1 SGDLS and CDR2 YYNGEE. CDR3 length: 15 residues. The CDR3 loop reads CASSVNGVGYNEQFF. The CDR3 nucleotides read TGTGCCAGCAGCGTTAACGGGGTCGGCTACAATGAGCAGTTCTTC.

This sequence joins TRBV7-6 and TRBJ2-3, with TRBD2 identical over 11 bases. Germline assignment: CDR1 SGHVS and CDR2 FNYEAQ. Trimming took 0 bases from V and 0 from J; bases not matched to a gene: 5. The CDR3 is 18 amino acids. The CDR3 reads CASSLAHTSGGSTDTQYF. The CDR3 nucleotides read TGTGCCAGCAGCTTAGCGCACACTAGCGGGGGAAGCACAGATACGCAGTATTTT.

This chain connects TRBV20-1 to TRBJ2-1, with D perhaps matching TRBD1 (6 bases). The CDR3 runs to 11 residues. CDR1 is DFQATT, CDR2 SNEGSKA, per germline (reference sequence). Trimming took off 1 base at V and 8 bases at J, with 6 bases between the two ends. In DNA, the CDR3 is TGCAGTGCTAGAGGGGGGCATGAGCAGTTCTTC. It translates to CSARGGHEQFF.

This chain uses TRBV5-6 with TRBJ2-7; D unresolved. Germline CDR1 and CDR2: SGHDT and YYEEEE. The CDR3 runs to 13 residues. The germline V and J ends were trimmed by 1 base and 7 bases, with 12 bases remaining between them. CDR3: CASSLIWASEQYF. CDR3 DNA sequence: TGTGCCAGCAGCTTGATCTGGGCCTCGGAGCAGTACTTC.

V usage is TRBV9 and J usage is TRBJ2-1; TRBD2 matches 11 bases. CDR1 is SGDLS, CDR2 YYNGEE, per germline. The trim removed 3 bases at V and 9 bases at J, leaving 8 bases unmatched. This CDR3 region has 15 residues. CDR3 in DNA: TGTGCCAGCAGCGCAACTAGCGGGAGTAGGAGTGAGCAGTTCTTC. Its translation: CASSATSGSRSEQFF.

V gene TRBV5-4 combines with J gene TRBJ2-7, with a tentative D call TRBD2 (5 bases). The CDR3 runs 13 residues. Trimming stripped 4 bases from V and 7 bases from J, with 15 bases between. Looked up from germline, CDR1 is SGHNT and CDR2 is YYREEE (reference sequence). The CDR3 reads CASSPGWEMEQYF. The CDR3 DNA sequence: TGTGCCAGCAGCCCCGGCTGGGAGATGGAGCAGTACTTC.

This clone occurred a few times. The chain couples TRBV6-5 to TRBJ1-1; a weak D match, TRBD1 (5 bases). Germline loops: CDR1 MNHEY, CDR2 SVGAGI. The CDR3 contains 16 residues. V lost 2 bases to trimming and J lost 1 base, with 14 bases between them. CDR3 region: CASSYRAVGGNTEAFF. CDR3 DNA sequence: TGTGCCAGCAGTTACCGCGCTGTGGGGGGGAACACTGAAGCTTTCTTT.

This sequence joins TRBV10-1 and TRBJ2-5; D gene ambiguous. The end of the DNA is better explained by TRBJ2-7, so the J call may be wrong. The CDR3 covers 13 residues. Germline V lookup: CDR1 WNHNN, CDR2 SYGVQD (reference sequence). CDR3 sequence reads: CASSERTFSEQYF. The DNA of the CDR3 is TGCGCCAGCAGTGAGCGTACCTTCTCCGAGCAGTACTTC.

The chain couples TRBV5-1 to TRBJ1-2; possibly TRBD1 for D (5 bases). Per the germline V gene, CDR1 is SGHRS and CDR2 is YFSETQ. CDR3 size: 15 residues. The ends were cut back, 4 bases at V and 2 bases at J, with 15 bases in the middle. This CDR3 reads CASSPEGALNYGYTF. Here the CDR3 DNA reads TGCGCCAGCAGCCCCGAAGGGGCCTTGAACTATGGCTACACCTTC.

The V gene is TRBV4-3, the J gene TRBJ2-2, with D possibly being TRBD2 (5 bases). Germline V gives CDR1 LGHNA, CDR2 YSLEER. The CDR3 is made up of 15 amino acids. Between the trimmed V and J ends, which lost 1 base and 8 bases, there was a span of 14 bases. Here the CDR3 DNA reads TGCGCCAGCAGCCAAGGCCCACCGGGGAAAGGGGAGCTGTTTTTT. Amino acids: CASSQGPPGKGELFF.

The rearrangement links TRBV19 to TRBJ1-1; a possible D gene is TRBD1 (6 bases). The ends were cut back, 4 bases at V and 7 bases at J, with 16 bases in the middle. Germline loops: CDR1 LNHDA, CDR2 SQIVND (reference sequence). The CDR3 sequence is 14 residues long. CDR3 nucleotide sequence: TGTGCCAGTAGTACGGGTCGGGGGGCAAGTGAAGCTTTCTTT. Protein: CASSTGRGASEAFF.

The rearrangement links TRBV7-2 to TRBJ2-1; no clear D. There are 15 residues in the CDR3. V lost 2 bases to trimming and J lost 5 bases, with 13 bases between them. Germline lookup yields CDR1 SGHTA and CDR2 FQGNSA. CDR3 DNA: TGTGCCAGCAGCTTAATCGAACGGGTTAACAATGAGCAGTTCTTC. Its protein is CASSLIERVNNEQFF.

This chain links TRBV4-3 with TRBJ2-7, with TRBD2 identical over 7 bases. The CDR3 sequence is 15 residues long. V was clipped by 1 base and J by 3 bases; unmatched bases: 6. The germline V gene encodes CDR1 LGHNA and CDR2 YSLEER. This CDR3 reads CASSQGDSGGYEQYF. The CDR3 region has the DNA TGCGCCAGCAGCCAAGGGGATTCGGGGGGCTACGAGCAGTACTTC.

V is TRBV15 and J is TRBJ1-2; the match to TRBD1 covers 8 bases. Germline CDR1 reads LNHNV; CDR2 reads YYDKDF (reference sequence). V was clipped by 1 base and J by 5 bases; unmatched bases: 9. This CDR3 region has 16 residues. The CDR3 coding sequence is TGTGCCACCAGCAGAGTCCGGACAGGGAAGGTTTATGGCTACACCTTC. Translated: CATSRVRTGKVYGYTF.

The chain carries TRBV19 and TRBJ1-5; 7 bases fit TRBD1. The CDR3 totals 14 residues. CDR1 is LNHDA, CDR2 SQIVND, per germline (reference sequence). With V trimmed by 7 bases and J by 4 bases, 7 bases remained unmatched. For the CDR3, the DNA is TGTGCCAGTAACACAGGGGTGCGGAATCAGCCCCAGCATTTT. This translates into CASNTGVRNQPQHF.

This clone was seen just once. The rearrangement joins TRBV7-8 to TRBJ2-2, with a tentative D call TRBD2 (5 bases). Germline V gene data show CDR1 as SGHVS and CDR2 as FQNEAQ. Trimming removed 1 base from V and 1 base from J, with 7 bases in between. This CDR3 has 15 amino acids. This CDR3 is CASSLVEENTGELFF. The CDR3 DNA reads as TGTGCCAGCAGCTTAGTGGAGGAGAACACCGGGGAGCTGTTTTTT.